A single sample is the source of the 22 T cell receptor beta chains below, sequenced in a study of PD-L1 blockade in urothelial cancer. Clones were sequenced by immunoSEQ multiplex PCR, and TCRdb holds only the in-frame ones, with some missing. The sample shows around 110,000 clones, around 90% of them seen only once. This sample's time point: peripheral blood 6 weeks after treatment start. The specimen comprised PBMCs, sampled around atezolizumab (anti-PD-L1) treatment. The origin of the receptors is a man in his 60s with urothelial cancer.

The gene calls are TRBV4-2 and TRBJ2-2, with D tentatively TRBD2 (6 bases). This CDR3 region has 15 residues. Germline lookup yields CDR1 LGHNA and CDR2 YNFKEQ. Trimming stripped 0 bases from V and 4 bases from J, with 9 bases between. The CDR3 loop reads CASSQEISGTGELFF. The DNA for the CDR3 is TGTGCCAGCAGCCAAGAGATTAGCGGCACCGGGGAGCTGTTTTTT.

The rearrangement uses TRBV11-1 and TRBJ2-5; 7 nucleotides align to TRBD2. The J segment lost 5 bases and the V segment lost 5 bases, leaving 11 bases of the junction unmatched. This CDR3 region has 15 residues. Germline V CDR1 and CDR2: SGHAT, FQDESV (reference sequence). The CDR3 reads CASSPRESGVETQYF. In DNA form, the CDR3 reads TGTGCCAGCAGCCCCAGGGAGAGCGGGGTTGAGACCCAGTACTTC.

The chain uses TRBV23-1 and TRBJ2-2, with TRBD1 matching over 8 bases. TRBV23-1 is labeled an ORF, and its function is uncertain. V lost 3 bases to trimming and J lost 8 bases; unmatched junction nucleotides: 5. This CDR3 is built from 14 residues. CDR3 region: CASSQDRDSGELFF. The CDR3 DNA follows: TGCGCCAGCAGTCAGGACAGGGACTCAGGGGAGCTGTTTTTT.

The chain recombines TRBV2 with TRBJ2-5; 13 nucleotides agree with TRBD2. There are 16 residues in the CDR3. Per germline, CDR1 SNHLY and CDR2 FYNNEI. V trimming: 8 bases; J trimming: 1 base; junction bases outside the gene matches: 7. The CDR3 protein is CASRGGTSGTQETQYF. The CDR3 bases are TGTGCCAGCCGGGGAGGGACTAGCGGGACCCAAGAGACCCAGTACTTC.

As concerns this clone: This sample includes further DNA sequences coding for the same CDR3. This chain links TRBV5-1 with TRBJ1-1, with TRBD1 identical over 8 bases. J gave up 2 bases and V 0 bases, and 3 bases lay outside the gene matches. The CDR3 has 15 residues. Germline lookup yields CDR1 SGHRS and CDR2 YFSETQ. The DNA of the CDR3 is TGCGCCAGCAGCTTGGGCGGACAGGGCAACACTGAAGCTTTCTTT. Protein sequence: CASSLGGQGNTEAFF. Based on the CDR3 plus reference TRBV5-1 and TRBJ1-1, the full variable domain is KAGVTQTPRYLIKTRGQQVTLSCSPISGHRSVSWYQQTPGQGLQFLFEYFSETQRNKGNFPGRFSGRQFSNSRSEMNVSTLELGDSALYLCASSLGGQGNTEAFFGQGTRLTVV.

The genes are TRBV11-3 and TRBJ2-5; 7 positions agree with TRBD1. Germline V gives CDR1 SGHNT, CDR2 YENEEA. The CDR3 is 15 residues long. Unmatched junction bases numbered 10, after V lost 4 bases and J lost 5 bases. CDR3 DNA sequence: TGTGCCAGCAGCTCCTCAACAGGGGTGGGGGAGACCCAGTACTTC. Translating it yields CASSSSTGVGETQYF.

The chain has TRBV12-5 and TRBJ2-1; the match to TRBD1 covers 7 bases. This CDR3 comprises 17 residues. Germline V gene sequence: CDR1 LGHNT, CDR2 FRNRAP. The V and J ends lost 5 bases and 3 bases, in that order; junction bases with no gene match: 13. In DNA form, the CDR3 reads TGTGCTAGTGGTCTATCATTACAGGGGTTTCACTACAATGAGCAGTTCTTC. It is translated as CASGLSLQGFHYNEQFF. Using reference TRBV12-5 and TRBJ2-1 for the parts outside the CDR3, the full variable domain is DARVTQTPRHKVTEMGQEVTMRCQPILGHNTVFWYRQTMMQGLELLAYFRNRAPLDDSGMPKDRFSAEMPDATLATLKIQPSEPRDSAVYFCASGLSLQGFHYNEQFFGPGTRLTVL.

The J gene is TRBJ2-3, the V gene TRBV29-1; D unresolved. The germline CDR1 and CDR2 sequences are SQVTM and ANQGSEA. The CDR3 loop spans 12 amino acids. Trimming left V 4 bases short and J 3 bases short, with 8 bases between. In nucleotides, the CDR3 is TGCAGCGTTGTGATCGCGACAGATACGCAGTATTTT. Protein: CSVVIATDTQYF.

The V call is TRBV7-2, the J call TRBJ1-5, with a possible D match to TRBD1 (5 bases). The V and J ends lost 1 base and 0 bases respectively, with 16 bases between them. The CDR3 spans 18 residues. CDR1 is SGHTA and CDR2 is FQGNSA in the germline V gene. CDR3 sequence (DNA): TGTGCCAGCAGCTTAGTGGTCGGGGGACCGGGTAGCAATCAGCCCCAGCATTTT. Translating gives CASSLVVGGPGSNQPQHF.

This rearrangement joins TRBV25-1 to TRBJ2-2; 9 positions match TRBD2. The CDR3 runs 15 residues. Trimming removed 3 bases from V and 5 bases from J; junction bases left unmatched: 4. Germline V lookup: CDR1 MGHDK, CDR2 SYGVNS. In DNA, the CDR3 is TGTGCCAGCAGTGATCCTAGCGGGGCGACCGGGGAGCTGTTTTTT. It specifies CASSDPSGATGELFF.

The chain links TRBV4-2 to TRBJ2-3, with a weak D call TRBD1 (6 bases). Germline-derived CDR1 and CDR2 are LGHNA and YNFKEQ. This CDR3 region has 18 residues. Between the trimmed V and J ends, which lost 0 bases and 1 base, there was a span of 17 bases. The CDR3 loop is CASSQDVGQLFGTDTQYF. CDR3 nucleotides: TGTGCCAGCAGCCAAGATGTGGGACAACTATTTGGCACAGATACGCAGTATTTT.

J is TRBJ2-5 and V is TRBV15; D not resolved. CDR1 and CDR2 from the germline V gene are LNHNV and YYDKDF (reference sequence). CDR3 length: 12 residues. V was shortened by 0 bases and J by 8 bases, with 7 bases between the two germline ends. CDR3 sequence: CATSRDLTTQYF. The CDR3 DNA reads TGTGCCACCAGCAGAGATTTGACTACCCAGTACTTC. Full variable domain (remainder filled in from reference TRBV15 and TRBJ2-5): DAMVIQNPRYQVTQFGKPVTLSCSQTLNHNVMYWYQQKSSQAPKLLFHYYDKDFNNEADTPDNFQSRRPNTSFCFLDIRSPGLGDTAMYLCATSRDLTTQYFGPGTRLLVL.

V usage is TRBV12-5 and J usage is TRBJ1-3, with 8 bases lining up with TRBD1. With 6 bases clipped from V and 4 bases from J, the junction kept 5 bases outside the gene matches. This CDR3 spans 14 amino acids. The germline gives CDR1 LGHNT, CDR2 FRNRAP. This chain's CDR3 is CASGESGGGNTIYF. In nucleotides, the CDR3 is TGTGCTAGTGGGGAGTCAGGGGGCGGAAACACCATATATTTT.

The rearrangement joins TRBV5-4 to TRBJ1-3, with TRBD1 matching over 8 bases. Unmatched junction bases numbered 7, after V lost 4 bases and J lost 4 bases. The CDR3 is made up of 15 amino acids. Germline V gene lookup returns CDR1 SGHNT and CDR2 YYREEE (reference sequence). The DNA of the CDR3 is TGTGCCAGCAGCCAAGAGCGGACAGGGGGAAACACCATATATTTT. Translating gives CASSQERTGGNTIYF.

The V gene is TRBV25-1, the J gene TRBJ2-5, with a possible D match to TRBD2 (6 bases). The CDR3 length is 15 residues. V gave up 6 bases and J gave up 4 bases, with 18 bases separating them. CDR1 and CDR2 from the germline V gene are MGHDK and SYGVNS. The CDR3 nucleotides read TGTGCCAGCAGCGCCGGGACTGGAGTCGGAGAGACCCAGTACTTC. Translation gives CASSAGTGVGETQYF.

J is TRBJ2-1 and V is TRBV27; 8 nucleotides line up with TRBD1. The CDR3 totals 15 residues. Germline V CDR1 and CDR2: MNHEY, SMNVEV (reference sequence). The V segment lost 5 bases and the J segment 8 bases; nucleotides outside the gene matches: 11. Here the CDR3 reads CASSAWGQERDEQFF. The CDR3 nucleotides read TGTGCCAGCAGTGCTTGGGGACAGGAAAGGGATGAGCAGTTCTTC.

The J gene is TRBJ2-5, the V gene TRBV7-9; 7 nucleotides align to TRBD1. The CDR3 sequence is 14 residues long. After removal of 0 bases from V and 2 bases from J, the junction contained 0 bases not matched to a gene. Germline V gene sequence: CDR1 SEHNR, CDR2 FQNEAQ (reference sequence). The CDR3 nucleotides are TGTGCCAGCAGCTTAGCACAGGGGCAAGAGACCCAGTACTTC. Protein sequence: CASSLAQGQETQYF.

The table lists this clone with a count of one. This rearrangement joins TRBV5-6 to TRBJ1-1, with D maybe TRBD1 (5 bases). V was cut by 1 base and J by 4 bases, with 11 bases left in between. The germline gives CDR1 SGHDT, CDR2 YYEEEE. The CDR3 contains 14 residues. The chain's CDR3 is CASSLPQGGTEAFF. The CDR3 DNA reads as TGTGCCAGCAGCTTGCCTCAGGGTGGCACTGAAGCTTTCTTT.

CDR3 bases: TGTGCCAGCAGTATCCTGAGATACGAGCAGTACTTC. It encodes CASSILRYEQYF. The gene calls are TRBV28 and TRBJ2-7; D is uncertain. Trimming stripped 5 bases from V and 4 bases from J, with 9 bases between. Germline V lookup: CDR1 MDHEN, CDR2 SYDVKM. CDR3 size: 12 residues.

The V and J genes are TRBV18 and TRBJ1-1; 8 positions match TRBD1. CDR1 is KGHSH, CDR2 LQKENI, per germline. Germline trimming cut 6 bases from V and 5 bases from J; bases unmatched to any gene: 11. The CDR3 extends over 15 amino acids. The DNA of the CDR3 is TGTGCCAGCTCCGCCCGGACAGGGTCCCCTACTGAAGCTTTCTTT. It yields the protein CASSARTGSPTEAFF.

This chain connects TRBV6-5 to TRBJ2-7, with 10 positions matching TRBD1. The CDR3 has 15 amino acids. Germline V CDR1 and CDR2: MNHEY, SVGAGI. Trimming cost V 6 bases and J 2 bases; bases outside gene matches: 7. For the CDR3, the DNA is TGTGCCAGCAGCTTCGGACAGGGGGTTACCTACGAGCAGTACTTC. Translation: CASSFGQGVTYEQYF.

The J gene is TRBJ2-7, the V gene TRBV11-2; possible D gene TRBD2, 5 bases. The V and J ends lost 5 bases and 6 bases respectively, with 20 bases between them. CDR1 is SGHAT and CDR2 is FQNNGV in the germline V gene. The CDR3 totals 15 residues. The CDR3 loop reads CASSPNLAAALEQYF. DNA for the CDR3: TGTGCCAGCAGCCCTAATCTGGCAGCGGCCCTCGAGCAGTACTTC.